Listed below are T cell receptor beta chains from one sample, sequenced in a study of blood T cell repertoires in COVID-19. Assay used: immunoSEQ multiplex PCR; TCRdb lists only in-frame clones, some missing. The sample yields about 45,000 clones, approximately 87% seen once. The sample taken for sequencing was peripheral blood. These receptors all come from a human donor in a cohort sampled during active COVID-19. Both conserved end residues are part of each CDR3. The D gene is left open where the match is weak. Part of the rows lack a size; the others show once, few, many or a class for expanded clones.

j_call	v_call	clone_size	d_call	cdr3_aa	cdr3_nt
TRBJ2-5	TRBV7-2	medium-sized	TRBD2	CASSSGLDSGETQYF	TGTGCCAGCAGCTCGGGACTAGATTCAGGAGAGACCCAGTACTTC
TRBJ1-5	TRBV3-1/TRBV3-2	NA	NA	CASNFGYSNQPQHF	TGTGCCAGCAACTTCGGTTATAGCAATCAGCCCCAGCATTTT
TRBJ2-1	TRBV5-1	NA	NA	CASSLLGGRSLNNEQFF	TGCGCCAGCAGCCTGTTGGGGGGGCGGAGCCTCAACAATGAGCAGTTCTTC
TRBJ2-1	TRBV19	NA	TRBD2	CASSGTSGEGNNEQFF	TGTGCCAGTAGCGGGACTAGCGGGGAGGGGAACAATGAGCAGTTCTTC
TRBJ2-5	TRBV27	NA	TRBD2	CASSGGLAGATYQETQYF	TGTGCCAGCAGCGGTGGACTAGCGGGGGCTACGTACCAAGAGACCCAGTACTTC
TRBJ2-5	TRBV7-7	NA	TRBD2	CAIAGGPEETQYF	TGTGCGATAGCGGGGGGGCCGGAGGAGACCCAGTACTTC
TRBJ1-6	TRBV6-5	medium-sized	TRBD1	CASTDRALPLHF	TGTGCCAGCACCGACAGGGCACTGCCCCTCCACTTT
TRBJ2-1	TRBV3-1/TRBV3-2	few	NA	CASSQRASKGGDYNEQFF	TGTGCCAGCAGCCAAAGGGCTTCCAAAGGGGGGGACTACAATGAGCAGTTCTTC
TRBJ2-1	TRBV3-1/TRBV3-2	NA	TRBD2	CASISSGGANNEQFF	TGTGCCAGCATCTCTAGCGGGGGGGCCAACAATGAGCAGTTCTTC
TRBJ2-7	TRBV2	NA	NA	CASLKASSYEQYF	TGTGCCAGCCTAAAAGCGTCGTCCTACGAGCAGTACTTC
TRBJ2-1	TRBV27	once	TRBD1	CASKPNRDSKYNEQFF	TGTGCCAGCAAACCAAACCGGGACAGCAAGTACAATGAGCAGTTCTTC
TRBJ2-3	TRBV4-2	once	TRBD2	CASSQDSRGGQDTQYF	TGTGCCAGCAGCCAAGATTCGCGGGGGGGCCAGGATACGCAGTATTTT
TRBJ2-2	TRBV20-1	NA	TRBD2	CSASRASGGAEELFF	TGCAGTGCTAGTCGAGCTAGCGGGGGGGCCGAGGAGCTGTTTTTT
TRBJ1-2	TRBV6-5	NA	NA	CASTQGGGWYGYTF	TGTGCCAGCACCCAAGGGGGGGGTTGGTATGGCTACACCTTC
TRBJ2-7	TRBV19	NA	TRBD1	CASSIATGTGLVYEQYF	TGTGCCAGTAGTATCGCGACCGGGACAGGGTTAGTCTACGAGCAGTACTTC
TRBJ1-4	TRBV29-1	NA	TRBD1	CSARDSKEKLFF	TGCAGCGCCCGGGACAGCAAAGAAAAACTGTTTTTT
TRBJ1-6	TRBV7-2	few	TRBD1	CASRYRTGSYNSPLHF	TGTGCCAGCAGATACAGGACAGGGTCTTATAATTCACCCCTCCACTTT
TRBJ2-5	TRBV28	NA	TRBD1	CASSFQQQGGETQYF	TGTGCCAGCAGTTTCCAACAACAGGGGGGCGAGACCCAGTACTTC
TRBJ1-4	TRBV5-1	NA	NA	CASSSEATNEKLFF	TGCGCCAGCAGCTCGGAAGCGACTAATGAAAAACTGTTTTTT
TRBJ1-3	TRBV2	NA	NA	CASEGVSGNTIYF	TGTGCCAGCGAAGGGGTCAGTGGAAACACCATATATTTT
TRBJ2-7	TRBV4-1	once	TRBD2	CASSHKKGSGGGEQYF	TGCGCCAGCAGCCACAAAAAGGGAAGCGGGGGGGGAGAGCAGTACTTC
TRBJ1-4	TRBV4-2	NA	NA	CASSQAGDESEKLFF	TGTGCCAGCAGCCAAGCAGGGGATGAAAGTGAAAAACTGTTTTTT
TRBJ2-2	TRBV6-5	NA	NA	CASRATTGELFF	TGTGCCAGCAGAGCGACGACCGGGGAGCTGTTTTTT
TRBJ1-2	TRBV27	NA	NA	CASGTSTGNYGYTF	TGTGCCAGCGGAACTTCGACGGGAAACTATGGCTACACCTTC
TRBJ2-3	TRBV6-5	once	NA	CASSYSGRDTDTQYF	TGTGCCAGCAGTTACTCGGGCAGGGATACAGATACGCAGTATTTT
TRBJ1-4	TRBV6-5	NA	NA	CASSYSRGGDEKLFF	TGTGCCAGCAGTTACTCACGGGGAGGAGATGAAAAACTGTTTTTT
TRBJ1-1	TRBV7-2	once	NA	CASSVNRAQNTEAFF	TGTGCCAGCAGCGTTAACAGGGCCCAGAACACTGAAGCTTTCTTT
TRBJ2-7	TRBV7-8	NA	NA	CASSPWESYEQYF	TGTGCCAGCAGCCCCTGGGAGTCCTACGAGCAGTACTTC
TRBJ2-3	TRBV19	NA	NA	CASSRGALSTDTQYF	TGTGCCAGTAGTCGGGGGGCCTTGAGCACAGATACGCAGTATTTT
TRBJ2-1	TRBV4-1	once	NA	CASSQADREQFF	TGCGCCAGCAGCCAAGCCGACAGGGAGCAGTTCTTC
TRBJ2-7	TRBV5-4	NA	TRBD1	CASRPGTGSPEQYF	TGTGCCAGCAGGCCCGGGACAGGGAGTCCCGAGCAGTACTTC
TRBJ2-2	TRBV6-2/TRBV6-3	NA	TRBD2	CASSIRTSGGWNTGELFF	TGTGCCAGCAGTATCCGGACTAGCGGGGGCTGGAACACCGGGGAGCTGTTTTTT
TRBJ2-7	TRBV9	NA	NA	CASSALSWREYEQYF	TGTGCCAGCAGCGCCCTCAGTTGGAGGGAGTACGAGCAGTACTTC
TRBJ2-7	TRBV27	NA	TRBD2	CASRPLTGGFYEQYF	TGTGCCAGCAGGCCCCTGACGGGGGGATTCTACGAGCAGTACTTC
TRBJ2-7	TRBV29-1	few	TRBD1	CSVVRQGYEQYF	TGCAGCGTTGTCAGACAGGGCTACGAGCAGTACTTC
TRBJ2-5	TRBV11-2	few	TRBD2	CASSFGGGGKTQYF	TGTGCCAGCAGCTTCGGCGGGGGGGGAAAGACCCAGTACTTC
TRBJ2-7	TRBV4-2	NA	TRBD1	CASSQDFGQGSYEQYF	TGTGCCAGCAGCCAAGATTTTGGACAGGGTAGCTACGAGCAGTACTTC
TRBJ1-2	TRBV5-1	NA	TRBD1	CASSASGQGAPLSYTF	TGCGCCAGCAGCGCGTCTGGACAGGGGGCCCCTCTGAGCTACACCTTC
TRBJ1-4	TRBV18	NA	NA	CASSPQGARTNEKLFF	TGTGCCAGCTCACCACAAGGGGCGCGGACTAATGAAAAACTGTTTTTT